This passage covers 31 T cell receptor beta chains from one sample sequenced in a study of beta chain features in type 1 diabetes (dated by TCRdb to the late 2010s). Their target antigens are unknown. Libraries were prepared through the immunoSEQ multiplex PCR assay. All of the isolated RNA was reverse transcribed with the High Capacity cDNA Reverse Transcription Kit, so expressed TCRB transcripts were sequenced. In TCRdb, the immuneACCESS table is reduced to in-frame sequences with V and J assigned. These tables do not hold every clone; where another copy was compared, an unresolved V gene accounts for under half, and the others remain unexplained. The sample contains about 280,000 clones, approximately 15% of them found a single time. Around 0.015% of the sample is taken by the ten largest. Study-level results and caveats: Type 1 diabetes patients showed a moderate but significant shortening of TCRB CDR3 length in all four CD4+ subsets.

Sequenced sample: naive CD4+ T cells from blood. Per the publication, the cell subset or site label means: true naive CD4+ T cells. Receptors were obtained from a man aged 18 to 29 with type 1 diabetes.

V usage is TRBV15 and J usage is TRBJ1-1; a possible D gene is TRBD1 (6 bases). The CDR3 sequence is 14 residues long. Germline values: CDR1 LNHNV, CDR2 YYDKDF (reference sequence). Trimming took 3 bases from V and 5 from J, leaving 13 bases between them. Written as DNA, the CDR3 is TGTGCCACCAGCAGGGGGGGGGCGATGACTGAAGCTTTCTTT. Amino acid sequence: CATSRGGAMTEAFF. The full variable domain, rest sourced from reference TRBV15 and TRBJ1-1, is DAMVIQNPRYQVTQFGKPVTLSCSQTLNHNVMYWYQQKSSQAPKLLFHYYDKDFNNEADTPDNFQSRRPNTSFCFLDIRSPGLGDTAMYLCATSRGGAMTEAFFGQGTRLTVV.

The rearrangement links TRBV4-1 to TRBJ2-3; TRBD2 matches 8 bases. The CDR3 is 17 amino acids. J was trimmed by 3 bases and V by 0 bases; bases with no gene match: 8. The germline V gene has CDR1 MGHRA and CDR2 YSYEKL. The CDR3 DNA reads TGCGCCAGCAGCCAAGATCCAGCGGGAGTAGGTACAGATACGCAGTATTTT. This translates into CASSQDPAGVGTDTQYF.

This chain links TRBV28 with TRBJ1-1; D is uncertain. CDR1 is MDHEN, CDR2 SYDVKM, per germline. The CDR3 is 15 residues long. Trimming took off 2 bases at V and 10 bases at J, with 20 bases between the two ends. The CDR3 region is CASSLRTPRIPRAFF. As DNA, the CDR3 is TGTGCCAGCAGTTTACGCACCCCCCGAATACCGAGAGCTTTCTTT.

The chain uses TRBV27 and TRBJ1-1; maybe TRBD1 (5 bases). CDR3 length: 14 residues. Deletions cut 2 bases from V and 1 base from J, with 8 bases between. Germline V CDR1 and CDR2: MNHEY, SMNVEV (reference sequence). The CDR3 region is CASSLGGTNTEAFF. CDR3 sequence (DNA): TGTGCCAGCAGTTTAGGCGGGACGAACACTGAAGCTTTCTTT.

The rearrangement joins TRBV6-1 to TRBJ2-7, with 7 nucleotides matching TRBD1. With V trimmed by 8 bases and J by 7 bases, 17 bases remained unmatched. Germline assignment: CDR1 MNHNS and CDR2 SASEGT. CDR3 length: 15 amino acids. In nucleotides, the CDR3 is TGTGCCAGCTCTCACGCCGGGACAGCTGTTCGGGAGCAGTACTTC. This codes for CASSHAGTAVREQYF.

The J gene is TRBJ2-1, the V gene TRBV18; 9 bases agree with TRBD1. V shed 4 bases, J shed 8 bases, and the junction held 9 bases outside the gene matches. The CDR3 is 15 amino acids. In germline, CDR1 is KGHSH, CDR2 LQKENI. The CDR3 region is CASSQDRGVIDEQFF. CDR3 nucleotides: TGTGCCAGCTCACAAGACAGGGGGGTGATCGATGAGCAGTTCTTC.

There are a few counts of this clone. The rearrangement links TRBV18 to TRBJ1-6; 10 bases map to TRBD1. CDR3 length equals 17 residues. V dropped 3 bases and J dropped 7; count of bases not matched to a gene: 9. Germline lookup yields CDR1 KGHSH and CDR2 LQKENI. CDR3 nucleotides: TGTGCCAGCTCACCCCGCGGGACAGGGGTCTACAATTCACCCCTCCACTTT. Residues: CASSPRGTGVYNSPLHF.

This clone was picked up a small number of times. The chain combines TRBV5-1 with TRBJ2-5; tentative D call: TRBD1 (6 bases). Germline loops: CDR1 SGHRS, CDR2 YFSETQ. The CDR3 length is 15 residues. V lost 1 base, J lost 5 bases, and 15 bases lay in between. The CDR3 nucleotides read TGCGCCAGCAGCTTGACGACAGGCAGTAGGGAGACCCAGTACTTC. Its translation: CASSLTTGSRETQYF. Combining the CDR3 with reference TRBV5-1 and TRBJ2-5 gives the whole variable domain KAGVTQTPRYLIKTRGQQVTLSCSPISGHRSVSWYQQTPGQGLQFLFEYFSETQRNKGNFPGRFSGRQFSNSRSEMNVSTLELGDSALYLCASSLTTGSRETQYFGPGTRLLVL.

This clone showed up just a few times. The V and J genes are TRBV27 and TRBJ1-2; D uncertain. CDR3 length equals 14 residues. V was pared by 4 bases and J by 4 bases, with 13 bases between. CDR1 is MNHEY, CDR2 SMNVEV, per germline (reference sequence). CDR3 sequence (DNA): TGTGCCAGCAGTTCAGCCTACCAGGTCTATGGCTACACCTTC. Its protein product is CASSSAYQVYGYTF.

This clone came up once. CDR3 sequence reads: CASRMGGASGEQFF. The DNA of the CDR3 is TGTGCCAGCAGGATGGGGGGAGCCAGCGGTGAGCAGTTCTTC. V and J are TRBV6-1 and TRBJ2-1, with D possibly matching TRBD2 (6 bases). The CDR3 contains 14 residues. The V and J ends lost 6 bases and 9 bases respectively, with 18 bases between them. The V gene's germline CDR1 is MNHNS and CDR2 SASEGT.

The chain has TRBV5-1 and TRBJ2-7; D perhaps matches TRBD1 (5 bases). The CDR3 length is 14 residues. With 0 bases removed from V and 2 bases from J, the gap between germline ends came to 9 bases. CDR1 is SGHRS and CDR2 is YFSETQ in the germline V gene. The CDR3 here is CASSLGQTAYEQYF. For the CDR3, the DNA is TGCGCCAGCAGCTTGGGTCAGACAGCCTACGAGCAGTACTTC.

A few counts support this clone. The genes are TRBV6-5 and TRBJ1-4; 8 positions agree with TRBD1. The CDR3 consists of 13 residues. CDR1 and CDR2 from the germline V gene are MNHEY and SVGAGI. The ends lost 8 bases at V and 8 bases at J; junction bases unmatched: 7. CDR3 nucleotide sequence: TGTGCCAGCCGGGACAGGTCACGGGAAAAACTGTTTTTT. Translating gives CASRDRSREKLFF.

This clone has only a few counts. This rearrangement joins TRBV21-1 to TRBJ2-4; the table assigns TRBD1, which was not confirmed against the DNA. TRBV21-1 is a documented pseudogene. The CDR3 runs 20 residues. In DNA, the CDR3 is TGTGCCAGCAGCCAAGGGCGGGGCAGGGGGCGAAGAAAAGCCAAAAACATTCAGTACTTC. It codes for CASSQGRGRGRRKAKNIQYF.

This clone occurred a few times. The chain couples TRBV18 to TRBJ2-7; 15 bases align to TRBD2. The CDR3 spans 15 residues. The germline gives CDR1 KGHSH, CDR2 LQKENI. With V trimmed by 3 bases and J by 6 bases, 3 bases remained unmatched. In DNA form, the CDR3 reads TGTGCCAGCTCACCTGGACTAGCGGGAGGGCTCGAGCAGTACTTC. Translated, it gives CASSPGLAGGLEQYF. Full variable domain (outside the CDR3, taken from reference TRBV18 and TRBJ2-7): NAGVMQNPRHLVRRRGQEARLRCSPMKGHSHVYWYRQLPEEGLKFMVYLQKENIIDESGMPKERFSAEFPKEGPSILRIQQVVRGDSAAYFCASSPGLAGGLEQYFGPGTRLTVT.

The chain is built from TRBV5-1 and TRBJ2-1, with 7 bases that match TRBD1. The germline gives CDR1 SGHRS, CDR2 YFSETQ. J lost 4 bases, V lost 3 bases, and 4 bases had no gene match. This CDR3 comprises 14 residues. The CDR3 sequence: CASSYRDRYNEQFF. CDR3 nucleotides: TGCGCCAGCAGCTACCGGGACAGATACAATGAGCAGTTCTTC.

The rearrangement uses TRBV6-4 and TRBJ1-1; D is ambiguous. The CDR3 loop spans 14 amino acids. Trimming stripped 9 bases from V and 1 base from J, with 15 bases between. Germline V gene data show CDR1 as MRHNA and CDR2 as SNTAGT. The CDR3 nucleotides read TGTGCCAGTGCAAGAGGGCCGGGGAACACTGAAGCTTTCTTT. Amino acids: CASARGPGNTEAFF.

Here the CDR3 DNA reads TGTGCCAGCAGTTTAACGGGACAGCTCTACGAGCAGTACTTC. Protein product: CASSLTGQLYEQYF. The chain combines TRBV28 with TRBJ2-7; 7 bases are shared with TRBD1. Germline CDR1 reads MDHEN; CDR2 reads SYDVKM. The CDR3 runs 14 residues. J gave up 3 bases and V 2 bases, and 4 bases lay outside the gene matches.

The chain recombines TRBV15 with TRBJ2-5; TRBD1 matches 8 bases. J lost 4 bases, V lost 5 bases, and 9 bases had no gene match. CDR1 is LNHNV and CDR2 is YYDKDF in the germline V gene (reference sequence). This CDR3 contains 15 residues. CDR3 amino acids: CATSDGQGPGETQYF. The CDR3 DNA follows: TGTGCCACCAGCGATGGACAGGGTCCAGGAGAGACCCAGTACTTC.

This chain joins TRBV9 and TRBJ2-3; 7 bases are shared with TRBD2. V dropped 3 bases and J dropped 3; count of bases not matched to a gene: 10. The CDR3 has 16 amino acids. Germline CDR1 and CDR2: SGDLS and YYNGEE. The CDR3 spells CASSAGGVGLTDTQYF. For the CDR3, the DNA is TGTGCCAGCAGCGCGGGAGGTGTCGGGCTTACAGATACGCAGTATTTT.

This clone came up a few times. Here the CDR3 DNA reads TGTGCCAGCACCGGAACAGGGCAAGAGACCCAGTACTTC. Its translation is CASTGTGQETQYF. V and J are TRBV7-9 and TRBJ2-5, with D maybe TRBD1 (6 bases). The CDR3 consists of 13 residues. Germline V gene lookup returns CDR1 SEHNR and CDR2 FQNEAQ (reference sequence). Trimming shortened V by 7 bases and J by 2 bases, and 11 bases separated the two germline ends. The full variable domain, completed using reference TRBV7-9 and TRBJ2-5, is DTGVSQNPRHKITKRGQNVTFRCDPISEHNRLYWYRQTLGQGPEFLTYFQNEAQLEKSRLLSDRFSAERPKGSFSTLEIQRTEQGDSAMYLCASTGTGQETQYFGPGTRLLVL.

This clone was seen a few times. The rearrangement links TRBV5-4 to TRBJ2-1; 7 bases match TRBD2. There are 16 residues in the CDR3. In germline, CDR1 is SGHNT, CDR2 YYREEE (reference sequence). V shed 4 bases, J shed 0 bases, and the junction held 7 bases outside the gene matches. Here the CDR3 reads CASSPDGGSSYNEQFF. The CDR3 DNA sequence: TGTGCCAGCAGCCCGGACGGGGGGAGCTCCTACAATGAGCAGTTCTTC.

The V call is TRBV19, the J call TRBJ2-6; possible D gene TRBD2, 5 bases. The CDR3 loop spans 14 amino acids. V was trimmed by 9 bases and J by 2 bases, leaving 11 bases between them. CDR1 and CDR2 from the germline V gene are LNHDA and SQIVND (reference sequence). CDR3 sequence reads: CASRTGAGANVLTF. CDR3 sequence (DNA): TGTGCCAGCCGTACCGGGGCTGGGGCCAACGTCCTGACTTTC.

This clone occurred once. V and J are TRBV15 and TRBJ2-5; 9 nucleotides match TRBD1. The CDR3 is 15 amino acids. Trimming took 5 bases from V and 6 from J; bases not matched to a gene: 10. Looked up from germline, CDR1 is LNHNV and CDR2 is YYDKDF (reference sequence). The chain's CDR3 is CATSGGQGYAKTQYF. The CDR3 DNA is TGTGCCACCAGCGGGGGACAGGGTTACGCGAAGACCCAGTACTTC.

There are a few counts of this clone. The J gene is TRBJ2-5, the V gene TRBV5-1; 9 positions match TRBD1. This CDR3 region has 14 residues. V gave up 2 bases and J gave up 5 bases; unmatched junction bases: 4. The germline CDR1 and CDR2 sequences are SGHRS and YFSETQ. The CDR3 reads CASSFGTGMETQYF. The CDR3 region has the DNA TGCGCCAGCAGCTTCGGGACAGGGATGGAGACCCAGTACTTC.

V and J are TRBV7-2 and TRBJ1-4; unclear D gene. V was clipped by 5 bases and J by 0 bases, with 13 bases between them. The CDR3 runs 16 residues. Per the germline V gene, CDR1 is SGHTA and CDR2 is FQGNSA. The CDR3 protein is CASSVPPGSTNEKLFF. CDR3 nucleotide sequence: TGTGCCAGCAGCGTACCCCCGGGATCAACTAATGAAAAACTGTTTTTT.

J is TRBJ1-5 and V is TRBV2, with 10 bases lining up with TRBD1. The germline V gene encodes CDR1 SNHLY and CDR2 FYNNEI. The V segment lost 7 bases and the J segment 5 bases; nucleotides outside the gene matches: 5. The CDR3 extends over 14 amino acids. This CDR3 reads CASNWGTGDQPQHF. The CDR3 DNA reads TGTGCCAGCAACTGGGGGACAGGGGATCAGCCCCAGCATTTT.

This sequence joins TRBV11-2 and TRBJ2-1, with 9 bases that match TRBD1. Trimming cost V 8 bases and J 0 bases; bases outside gene matches: 8. The germline gives CDR1 SGHAT, CDR2 FQNNGV. The CDR3 has 16 amino acids. The CDR3 spells CASGNRGPSSYNEQFF. DNA of the CDR3: TGTGCCAGCGGGAACAGGGGGCCGAGCTCCTACAATGAGCAGTTCTTC.

The J gene is TRBJ1-2, the V gene TRBV7-2; 9 bases align to TRBD1. Germline loops: CDR1 SGHTA, CDR2 FQGNSA. V lost 4 bases, J lost 7 bases, and 13 bases stayed unmatched. CDR3 length: 16 residues. The CDR3 protein is CASSSTHRGRWIGYTF. The CDR3 nucleotides are TGTGCCAGCAGCTCAACACACAGGGGGCGCTGGATTGGCTACACCTTC.

Only a few counts were recorded for this clone. The chain employs TRBV11-2 and TRBJ1-1; possibly TRBD1 for D (5 bases). CDR1 is SGHAT, CDR2 FQNNGV, per germline. V was cut by 7 bases and J by 0 bases, with 18 bases left in between. This CDR3 comprises 16 residues. The CDR3 reads CASIIGVTALNTEAFF. The DNA for the CDR3 is TGTGCCAGCATCATAGGGGTGACAGCTTTGAACACTGAAGCTTTCTTT.

V usage is TRBV4-1 and J usage is TRBJ2-1; D might be TRBD2 (6 bases). Germline assignment: CDR1 MGHRA and CDR2 YSYEKL. The germline V and J ends were trimmed by 1 base and 4 bases, with 17 bases remaining between them. The CDR3 covers 17 residues. CDR3 in amino acids: CASSQAWAGSPYNEQFF. In DNA, the CDR3 is TGCGCCAGCAGCCAAGCCTGGGCGGGGTCTCCATACAATGAGCAGTTCTTC.

The chain is built from TRBV27 and TRBJ2-4; the D gene is possibly TRBD2 (5 bases). V lost 1 base, J lost 12 bases, and 13 bases lay in between. This CDR3 has 13 amino acids. The V gene's germline CDR1 is MNHEY and CDR2 SMNVEV (reference sequence). CDR3 sequence (DNA): TGTGCCAGCAGTTTATACCCCGGAGGCGCTCAGTACTTC. The encoded protein is CASSLYPGGAQYF.